This T cell receptor beta chain was found in a study of T cells in Graves' hyperthyroidism and ophthalmopathy. Study findings and constraints: Using 13 V-J features, a model discriminated ophthalmopathy from stable hyperthyroidism.

RNA transcripts were the template for amplifying TCR beta CDR3 regions. Researchers ran a first-round RT-PCR on the TCR CDR3 using the HTBI primer set. TCRdb analysed the multiplex PCR reads with MiXCR anew, one entry per CDR3 protein. Altogether around 660,000 distinct CDR3 sequences are present, 45% being singletons, with the ten largest covering roughly 7.2%. For this clonotype: Its antigen is not identified.

The CDR3 spans 15 residues. Germline V gene lookup returns CDR1 MGHDK and CDR2 SYGVNS. V lost 2 bases, J lost 6 bases, and 14 bases lay in between. The sequencing sample was made of peripheral blood or thyroid tissue (not recorded which). The source is an adult man with Graves' disease, either hyperthyroidism or ophthalmopathy (not recorded which). V gene TRBV25-1 combines with J gene TRBJ1-5; D ambiguous. CDR3 in DNA: TGTGCCAGCAGTGAAACCAGGAGTCGAGGTCAGCCCCAGCATTTT. This gives the protein CASSETRSRGQPQHF.